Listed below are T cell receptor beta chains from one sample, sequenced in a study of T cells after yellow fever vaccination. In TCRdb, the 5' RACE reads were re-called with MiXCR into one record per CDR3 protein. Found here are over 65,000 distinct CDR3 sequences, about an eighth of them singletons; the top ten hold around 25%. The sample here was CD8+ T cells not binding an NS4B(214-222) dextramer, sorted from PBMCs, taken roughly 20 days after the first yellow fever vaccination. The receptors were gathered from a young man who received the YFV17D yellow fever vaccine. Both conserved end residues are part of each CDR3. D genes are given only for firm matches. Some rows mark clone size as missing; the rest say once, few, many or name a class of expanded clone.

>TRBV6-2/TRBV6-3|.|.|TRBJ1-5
CASSYFRQDRGNQPQHF
TGTGCCAGCAGTTACTTCCGACAAGACAGAGGCAATCAGCCCCAGCATTTT
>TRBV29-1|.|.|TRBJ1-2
CSVEEDSYGYTF
TGCAGCGTTGAAGAGGACAGCTATGGCTACACCTTC
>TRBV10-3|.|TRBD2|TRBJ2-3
CAISVTSGGYTDTQYF
TGTGCCATCAGTGTAACTAGCGGGGGTTACACAGATACGCAGTATTTT
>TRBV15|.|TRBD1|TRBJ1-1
CATSRGATGGTEAFF
TGTGCCACCAGCAGAGGGGCCACAGGGGGCACTGAAGCTTTCTTT
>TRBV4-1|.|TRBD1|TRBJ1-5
CASSQTGTGGMQPQHF
TGCGCCAGCAGCCAAACAGGGACAGGGGGCATGCAGCCCCAGCATTTT
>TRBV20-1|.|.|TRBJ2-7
CSAREVGEGPYEQYF
TGCAGTGCTAGAGAGGTAGGAGAAGGGCCCTACGAGCAGTACTTC
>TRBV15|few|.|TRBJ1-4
CATSRYSATNEKLFF
TGTGCCACCAGCAGATACAGCGCAACTAATGAAAAACTGTTTTTT
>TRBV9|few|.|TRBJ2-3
CASSVGEGSTDTQYF
TGTGCCAGCAGCGTAGGCGAGGGTAGCACAGATACGCAGTATTTT
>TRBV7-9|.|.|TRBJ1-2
CASSARYGYTF
TGTGCCAGCAGCGCCCGCTATGGCTACACCTTC
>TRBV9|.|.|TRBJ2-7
CASSVGSNYEQYF
TGTGCCAGCAGCGTCGGCAGTAACTACGAGCAGTACTTC
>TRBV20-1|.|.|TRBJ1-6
CSARRDYSSPLHF
TGCAGTGCTAGACGTGACTACAGTTCACCCCTCCACTTT
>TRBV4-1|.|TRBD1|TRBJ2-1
CASSLGQGANEQFF
TGCGCCAGCAGCCTGGGACAGGGGGCCAATGAGCAGTTCTTC
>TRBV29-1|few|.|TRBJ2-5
CSVNDRQETQYF
TGCAGCGTCAATGACAGGCAAGAGACCCAGTACTTC